Described below is a single T cell receptor (beta chain) sequence and its context. The antigen is not known. The sample belongs to a study of T cells in localized non-small cell lung cancer. Regarding the study as a whole: Adjacent lung had a median roughly 60 of the 100 largest tumor clones. Sequencing covered just one tumor region, so heterogeneity cannot be ruled out. The study linked higher blood T cell density to longer overall survival. Adjacent uninvolved lung had the highest clonality, suggesting focused antigen responses.

V lost 6 bases, J lost 0 bases, and 5 bases stayed unmatched. Germline V gene lookup returns CDR1 SGHTA and CDR2 FQGNSA. The CDR3 length is 15 residues. Measured with immunoSEQ multiplex PCR; TCRdb has only the in-frame clones, and not every one. Of about 33,000 clones detected, about 78% appear once; the ten largest clones hold about 40%. This clonotype originated in a male donor aged 60 or over with stage II squamous cell lung carcinoma. The rearrangement joins TRBV7-2 to TRBJ2-1; 7 bases fit TRBD2. The material was peripheral blood, obtained before any cancer treatment. This chain's CDR3 is CASRLTSDSYNEQFF. CDR3 nucleotide sequence: TGTGCCAGCAGGCTAACTAGCGACTCCTACAATGAGCAGTTCTTC.